This record concerns one T cell receptor (beta chain) sequence. Antigen specificity is unknown. Axillary draining lymph nodes of breast cancer patients supplied the node samples. The data were taken from a study of breast tumors, draining lymph nodes, adjacent tissues. General study results and limits: Tumor and nontumor repertoires were significantly more similar in luminal-like than in basal-like breast cancer. Compared with lymph nodes, tumors were less diverse; compared with nontumor tissue, more.

TCRdb itself ran the multiplex PCR reads through MiXCR, one entry per CDR3 protein. The table has 200,000 to 250,000 distinct CDR3 sequences, approximately 36% seen once. This CDR3 is 12 amino acids long. The germline V gene encodes CDR1 SGHKS and CDR2 YYEKEE (reference sequence). V gave up 3 bases and J gave up 3 bases, with 6 bases separating them. Sample: axillary lymph node tissue. This clonotype originated in a female donor with breast cancer. Some clones in this sample may be carry-over from other donors' samples. The chain combines TRBV5-5 with TRBJ2-5; D is perhaps TRBD1 (6 bases). CDR3 coding DNA: TGTGCCAGCAGCTGGGACAAAGAGACCCAGTACTTC. It codes for CASSWDKETQYF.